This TCR beta chain comes out of a study of blood T cell repertoires in COVID-19. Whole-study context: COVID-19 samples from acute and convalescent phases originated in the United States, Italy and Spain. Sources were T cells, B-cell-depleted T cells, or PBMCs; the material itself was cDNA or gDNA.

CDR1 is SGHKS, CDR2 YYEKEE, per germline (reference sequence). Trimming took 4 bases from V and 5 from J; bases not matched to a gene: 5. CDR3 length: 14 residues. Original processing notes: Nucleated cell counts were estimated from reference gene primer amplification. Clones were sequenced by immunoSEQ multiplex PCR, and TCRdb holds only the in-frame ones, with some missing. The V and J calls and the clone size are those of that table, but D and trimming were determined from the DNA. Of 150,000 to 200,000 clones listed, around 85% were seen once; the top ten hold roughly 3%. This sequence joins TRBV5-5 and TRBJ1-5, with TRBD1 matching over 8 bases. Material for sequencing was peripheral blood. The receptor was isolated from a human donor with acute or convalescent COVID-19. The donor label of this sample is uncertain. The CDR3 is CASSRDRGHQPQHF. Written as DNA, the CDR3 is TGTGCCAGCAGCCGTGACAGGGGACATCAGCCCCAGCATTTT.